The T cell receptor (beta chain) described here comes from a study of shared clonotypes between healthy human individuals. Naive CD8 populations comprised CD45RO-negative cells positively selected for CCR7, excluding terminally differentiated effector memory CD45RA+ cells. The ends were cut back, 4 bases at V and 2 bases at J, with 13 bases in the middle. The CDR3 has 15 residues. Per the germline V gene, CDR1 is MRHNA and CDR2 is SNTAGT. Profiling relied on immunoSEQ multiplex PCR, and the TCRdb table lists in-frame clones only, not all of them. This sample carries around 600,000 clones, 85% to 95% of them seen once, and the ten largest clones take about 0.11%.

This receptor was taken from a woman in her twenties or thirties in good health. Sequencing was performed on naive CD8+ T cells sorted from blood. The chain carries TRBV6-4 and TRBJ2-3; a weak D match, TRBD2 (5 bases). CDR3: CASSVGGLNTDTQYF. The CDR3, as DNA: TGTGCCAGCAGTGTTGGAGGACTGAACACAGATACGCAGTATTTT.